A selection of T cell receptor beta chains follows, all from one sample in a study of early T cells in non-severe SARS-CoV-2 infection. TCRdb fed the 5' RACE reads into MiXCR, producing one record per CDR3 protein. The data hold over 25,000 distinct CDR3 sequences, with around 4.4% observed a single time. Sequencing used whole blood. The receptor source for this set is an adult who was a healthcare worker with PCR-confirmed SARS-CoV-2 infection or an uninfected control (not recorded which). Both conserved end residues are part of each CDR3.

v_call	j_call	cdr3_aa
TRBV24-1	TRBJ2-3	CATMIGQSTDTQYF
TRBV5-1	TRBJ2-4	CASSLFSGSIQYF
TRBV5-4	TRBJ2-1	CASSFGFGGLAGNEQFF
TRBV11-2	TRBJ1-3	CASSSSPNTIYF
TRBV5-6	TRBJ2-3	CASSYRERYTDTQYF
TRBV28	TRBJ2-7	CASSPHRGLISYEQYF
TRBV28	TRBJ2-1	CASSSPGVWGEQFF
TRBV7-8	TRBJ2-2	CASQWGGELFF
TRBV29-1	TRBJ2-2	CSVAKTGTGELFF
TRBV6-5	TRBJ2-7	CASSAEPPSYEQYF
TRBV7-9	TRBJ2-3	CASSLAGVSDTQYF
TRBV3-1	TRBJ1-5	CASSQGQNQPQHF
TRBV28	TRBJ2-4	CASSLDWTSLGAKNIQYF
TRBV12-3/TRBV12-4	TRBJ2-7	CASSWAGGNEQYF
TRBV28	TRBJ1-5	CASSPPRGPQHF
TRBV9	TRBJ1-5	CASSVEMGDDQPQHF
TRBV20-1	TRBJ2-1	CSASETGTGINEQFF
TRBV24-1	TRBJ2-1	CATSDFYEQFF
TRBV7-2	TRBJ2-7	CASSPTSGGTYEQYF
TRBV27	TRBJ2-1	CASSFRREGNEQFF
TRBV20-1	TRBJ1-5	CSARRDRSNARVGQPQHF
TRBV28	TRBJ1-5	CASRIQGVTQPQHF
TRBV9	TRBJ2-3	CASSVPAPLSTDTQYF
TRBV12-3/TRBV12-4	TRBJ2-6	CASNRDRSSGANVLTF
TRBV12-3/TRBV12-4	TRBJ2-3	CASSGTSRSDTQYF
TRBV5-1	TRBJ2-1	CASSLERAGVEQFF
TRBV6-5	TRBJ2-5	CASSYSRGSETQYF
TRBV28	TRBJ1-6	CASSFGTGIQSPLHF
TRBV29-1	TRBJ1-3	CSVESTGGTGNTIYF
TRBV28	TRBJ2-7	CASSLLNYEQYF
TRBV5-6	TRBJ2-2	CASTISSGDTGELFF
TRBV18	TRBJ1-2	CASSPPGMDPIYGYTF
TRBV19	TRBJ2-1	CASSIGGSSGILSNEQFF
TRBV20-1	TRBJ2-1	CSASMRNDVRYNEQFF
TRBV29-1	TRBJ2-1	CSVSGGGFEQFF
TRBV7-8	TRBJ2-5	CASSTHRTPGGETQYF
TRBV6-1	TRBJ1-6	CASSASGSPLHF
TRBV12-3/TRBV12-4	TRBJ1-6	CASSPGAGSSPLHF
TRBV12-3/TRBV12-4	TRBJ2-5	CASSLTNTQKYQETQYF
TRBV11-2	TRBJ2-3	CASSSSWKRNTDTQYF
TRBV10-3	TRBJ1-1	CAISAGGRNTEAFF
TRBV27	TRBJ2-1	CASSPTLGADYAYNEQFF
TRBV14	TRBJ2-7	CASSRDRTYEQYF
TRBV3-1	TRBJ2-7	CASSQSDGASSYEQYF
TRBV12-3/TRBV12-4	TRBJ2-5	CASNPGTSALVGTQYF
TRBV29-1	TRBJ2-1	CSVSTSGRGNEQFF
TRBV28	TRBJ2-7	CASSLYYEQYF
TRBV11-2	TRBJ1-4	CASSLGDRGREKLFF
TRBV6-6	TRBJ2-5	CASSYQAGETQYF
TRBV20-1	TRBJ2-7	CSVTEGSSSYEQYF
TRBV4-1	TRBJ1-1	CASSRDREGTEAFF
TRBV28	TRBJ2-7	CASSSIRAAFDYEQYF
TRBV11-3	TRBJ2-1	CASSERLRGNEQFF
TRBV24-1	TRBJ2-3	CATSDWTPPSTDTQYF
TRBV2	TRBJ2-7	CASSEAGPEGEQYF
TRBV5-1	TRBJ2-1	CASSSPGAGGYNEQFF
TRBV29-1	TRBJ2-3	CSVGLAASTDTQYF
TRBV6-1	TRBJ2-7	CASSEAEPGTGYEQYF
TRBV20-1	TRBJ1-5	CSAPKGGNQPQHF